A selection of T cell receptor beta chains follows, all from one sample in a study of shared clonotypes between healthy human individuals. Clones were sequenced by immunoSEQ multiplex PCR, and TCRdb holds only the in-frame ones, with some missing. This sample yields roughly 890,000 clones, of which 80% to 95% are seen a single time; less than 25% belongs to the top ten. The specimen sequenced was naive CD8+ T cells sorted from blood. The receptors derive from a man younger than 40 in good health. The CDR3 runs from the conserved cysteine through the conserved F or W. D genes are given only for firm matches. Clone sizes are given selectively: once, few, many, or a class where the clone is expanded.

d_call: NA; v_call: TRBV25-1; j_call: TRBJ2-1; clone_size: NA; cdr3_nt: TGTGCCAGCAGTGAAACAGTATACAATGAGCAGTTCTTC; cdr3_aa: CASSETVYNEQFF
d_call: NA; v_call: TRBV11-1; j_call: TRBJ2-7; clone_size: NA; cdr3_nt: TGTGCCAGCAGCTTAGAACTAATCTACGAGCAGTACTTC; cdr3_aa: CASSLELIYEQYF
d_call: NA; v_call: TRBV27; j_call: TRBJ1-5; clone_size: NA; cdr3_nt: TGTGCCAGCAGTCCGCCGGGAGGGGATAGGCCCCAGCATTTT; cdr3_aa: CASSPPGGDRPQHF
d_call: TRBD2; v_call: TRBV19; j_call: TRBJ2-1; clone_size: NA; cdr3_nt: TGTGCCAGTAGTAGTTGGACTAGCGGGAGAGGAGACAATGAGCAGTTCTTC; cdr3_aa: CASSSWTSGRGDNEQFF
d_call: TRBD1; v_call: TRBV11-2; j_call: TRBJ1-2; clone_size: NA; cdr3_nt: TGTGCCAGCAGCTTATCCAGGGACAGGAACTATGGCTACACCTTC; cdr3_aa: CASSLSRDRNYGYTF
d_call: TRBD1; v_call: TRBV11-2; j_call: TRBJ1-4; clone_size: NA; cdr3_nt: TGTGCCAGCAGCCAAGGGGACAGGGGGAATGAAAAACTGTTTTTT; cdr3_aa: CASSQGDRGNEKLFF
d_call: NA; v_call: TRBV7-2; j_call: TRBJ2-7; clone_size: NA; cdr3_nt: TGTGCCAGCAGCTTCCCTGTGGGGAGGACCCACGAGCAGTACTTC; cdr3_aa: CASSFPVGRTHEQYF
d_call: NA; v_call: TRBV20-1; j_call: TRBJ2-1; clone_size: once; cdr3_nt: TGCAGGGCCGTAGGTGAGCAGTTCTTC; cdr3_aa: CRAVGEQFF
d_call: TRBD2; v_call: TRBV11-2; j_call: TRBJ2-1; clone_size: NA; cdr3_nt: TGTGCCAGCAGCTTAGGTGGGTCTAGCGGGAGCTCCTACAATGAGCAGTTCTTC; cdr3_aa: CASSLGGSSGSSYNEQFF
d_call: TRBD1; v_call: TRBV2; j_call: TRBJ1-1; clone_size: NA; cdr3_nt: TGTGCCAGCAGTTCTTACAGGGGAGGCACTGAAGCTTTCTTT; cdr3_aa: CASSSYRGGTEAFF
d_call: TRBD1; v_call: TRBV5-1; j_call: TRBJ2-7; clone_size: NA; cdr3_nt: TGCGCCAGCTCCTCAGGGACAGGGTCGAGAGAGCAGTACTTC; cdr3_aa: CASSSGTGSREQYF
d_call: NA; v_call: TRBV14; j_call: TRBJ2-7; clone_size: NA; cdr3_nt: TGTGCCAGCAGACGGAGTGACTCCTACGAGCAGTACTTC; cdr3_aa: CASRRSDSYEQYF
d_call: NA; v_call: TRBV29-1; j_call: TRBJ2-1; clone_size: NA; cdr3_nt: TGCAGCGTTGTCGGTCCTAGCACCCATTACAATGAGCAGTTCTTC; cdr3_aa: CSVVGPSTHYNEQFF
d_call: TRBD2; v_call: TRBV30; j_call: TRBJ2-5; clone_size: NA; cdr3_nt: TGTGCCTGGAGTGTAGAGCTAGCGGGAGTAATTAGGGAGACCCAGTACTTC; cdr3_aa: CAWSVELAGVIRETQYF
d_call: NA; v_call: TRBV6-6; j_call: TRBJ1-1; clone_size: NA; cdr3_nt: TGTGCCAGCAGTACGGGACCCGACCTACCCAACCCGATCTTT; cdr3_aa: CASSTGPDLPNPIF
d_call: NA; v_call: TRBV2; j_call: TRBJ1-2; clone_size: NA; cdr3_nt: TGTGCCAGCAGTGATTCTCCCGAGGACCCTAACTATGGCTACACCTTC; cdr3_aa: CASSDSPEDPNYGYTF